One sample yielded the 23 T cell receptor beta chains listed below, sequenced in a study of blood T cell repertoires in COVID-19. Clones were read by immunoSEQ multiplex PCR, and TCRdb kept only the in-frame ones, dropping some. The data show some 97,000 clones, with around four fifths seen just once and 12% held by the top ten. The material sequenced was peripheral blood. The receptor source for this set is a woman in her 70s with acute or convalescent COVID-19.

Concerning this clone: At one end, the junction sequence differs from germline, possibly due to a read error. This chain links TRBV6-2 or TRBV6-3 with TRBJ1-5; 11 bases agree with TRBD1. This CDR3 has 18 amino acids. CDR1 is MNHEY and CDR2 is SVGEGT in the germline V gene. CDR3 coding DNA: TGTGCCAGCAGTTCCTTCGGGACAGGGGGTTCTAGCGATCAGCCCCAGCATTTT. Protein: CASSSFGTGGSSDQPQHF.

The rearrangement uses TRBV5-5 and TRBJ1-3, with D hard to call. The CDR3 sequence is 13 residues long. Trimming took off 2 bases at V and 3 bases at J, with 6 bases between the two ends. The germline CDR1 and CDR2 sequences are SGHKS and YYEKEE (reference sequence). CDR3 nucleotide sequence: TGTGCCAGCAGCTTTTCAGATGGAAACACCATATATTTT. As protein: CASSFSDGNTIYF.

The chain recombines TRBV7-8 with TRBJ1-4; D unresolved. V lost 8 bases to trimming and J lost 7 bases, with 23 bases between them. The V gene's germline CDR1 is SGHVS and CDR2 FQNEAQ. This CDR3 spans 16 amino acids. This chain's CDR3 is CASSLNAAGRTEKLFF. The CDR3, as DNA: TGTGCCAGCTCATTGAACGCTGCAGGCCGCACTGAAAAACTGTTTTTT. The full variable domain, in which reference TRBV7-8 and TRBJ1-4 provide the parts outside the CDR3, is GAGVSQSPRYKVAKRGQDVALRCDPISGHVSLFWYQQALGQGPEFLTYFQNEAQLDKSGLPSDRFFAERPEGSVSTLKIQRTQQEDSAVYLCASSLNAAGRTEKLFFGSGTQLSVL.

This chain joins TRBV5-6 and TRBJ2-2; 9 bases are a match to TRBD1. The V and J ends lost 4 bases and 5 bases, in that order; junction bases with no gene match: 6. Germline V gene sequence: CDR1 SGHDT, CDR2 YYEEEE. The CDR3 sequence is 15 residues long. CDR3 in DNA: TGTGCCAGCAGCGGCCGGGACAGGGTAACCGGGGAGCTGTTTTTT. It specifies CASSGRDRVTGELFF.

The rearrangement joins TRBV18 to TRBJ2-3; 10 bases map to TRBD1. This CDR3 has 15 residues. V was clipped by 6 bases and J by 2 bases; unmatched bases: 5. Looked up from germline, CDR1 is KGHSH and CDR2 is LQKENI. In nucleotides, the CDR3 is TGTGCCAGCTCCCCCGGGACAGGGGACACAGATACGCAGTATTTT. Residues: CASSPGTGDTDTQYF.

This chain connects TRBV6-2 or TRBV6-3 to TRBJ1-5; D unclear. V was shortened by 4 bases and J by 9 bases, with 10 bases between the two germline ends. CDR1 is MNHEY and CDR2 is SVGEGT in the germline V gene. The CDR3 consists of 12 residues. The CDR3 nucleotides read TGTGCCAGCAGTTCGATAATACTGCCCCAGCATTTT. Amino acids: CASSSIILPQHF.

The chain links TRBV20-1 to TRBJ1-2, with D possibly TRBD1 on 5 matching bases. CDR1 DFQATT and CDR2 SNEGSKA come from the germline V gene (reference sequence). Between the trimmed V and J ends, which lost 7 bases and 3 bases, there was a span of 9 bases. This CDR3 contains 11 residues. Here the CDR3 DNA reads TGCAGTGGCGGGGACGACTATGGCTACACCTTC. Amino acids: CSGGDDYGYTF.

In the case of this clone: Other nucleotide sequences in the sample specify the same CDR3. The chain combines TRBV5-6 with TRBJ1-3; no definite D call. Germline values: CDR1 SGHDT, CDR2 YYEEEE. Trimming cost V 2 bases and J 0 bases, with 9 bases left between them. CDR3 length: 15 residues. Written as DNA, the CDR3 is TGTGCCAGCAGCTTTTCTTCCGGCTCTGGAAACACCATATATTTT. It codes for CASSFSSGSGNTIYF.

The chain uses TRBV10-1 and TRBJ2-3; D uncertain. V was cut by 6 bases and J by 0 bases, with 4 bases left in between. Looked up from germline, CDR1 is WNHNN and CDR2 is SYGVQD (reference sequence). The CDR3 is made up of 12 amino acids. CDR3 sequence (DNA): TGCGCCAGCAGCAGTAGCACAGATACGCAGTATTTT. Its protein is CASSSSTDTQYF.

This CDR3 reads CASAAGMVYEQYF. CDR3 in DNA: TGTGCCAGCGCCGCCGGGATGGTTTACGAGCAGTACTTC. The chain recombines TRBV6-1 with TRBJ2-7; the D gene is possibly TRBD2 (5 bases). Germline V lookup: CDR1 MNHNS, CDR2 SASEGT. This CDR3 spans 13 amino acids. Trimming pared 8 bases from V and 4 bases from J, leaving 15 bases between.

The chain joins TRBV6-2 or TRBV6-3 to TRBJ1-1, with TRBD1 matching 7 bases. V lost 5 bases to trimming and J lost 3 bases; unmatched junction nucleotides: 3. The CDR3 totals 13 residues. Germline V gene data show CDR1 as MNHEY and CDR2 as SVGEGT. The CDR3 DNA is TGTGCCAGCAGTGATACAGGGGACACTGAAGCTTTCTTT. This gives the protein CASSDTGDTEAFF.

This chain joins TRBV7-3 and TRBJ2-3, with 8 bases that match TRBD1. The CDR3 totals 15 residues. CDR1 is SGHTA and CDR2 is FQGTGA in the germline V gene. V shed 3 bases and J 2 bases; nucleotides not matched to a gene: 4. CDR3 DNA: TGTGCCAGCAGCTTCGACAGGGGACCCACAGATACGCAGTATTTT. Protein sequence: CASSFDRGPTDTQYF.

Only one count was recorded for this clone. The chain employs TRBV2 and TRBJ1-2, with D uncertain. This CDR3 is built from 13 residues. Trimming stripped 7 bases from V and 7 bases from J, with 16 bases between. Germline CDR1 SNHLY, CDR2 FYNNEI. In nucleotides, the CDR3 is TGTGCCAGCATTTATCTTCCGCGGGGTGGCTACACCTTC. Its protein product is CASIYLPRGGYTF.

The chain carries TRBV12-3 or TRBV12-4 and TRBJ2-7; a possible D gene is TRBD1 (5 bases). CDR3 length equals 12 residues. Trimming removed 6 bases from V and 1 base from J, with 7 bases in between. The DNA for the CDR3 is TGTGCCAGCAGCCAGGGTTCCTACGAGCAGTACTTC. Amino acids: CASSQGSYEQYF.

This chain links TRBV5-4 with TRBJ1-1, with 7 bases fitting TRBD1. The CDR3 extends over 15 amino acids. CDR1 and CDR2 from the germline V gene are SGHNT and YYREEE (reference sequence). Trimming at V came to 4 bases and at J to 1 base, leaving 7 bases not matched to a gene. The CDR3 loop reads CASSVDRVENTEAFF. The DNA of the CDR3 is TGTGCCAGCAGCGTCGACAGGGTGGAGAACACTGAAGCTTTCTTT.

This chain connects TRBV14 to TRBJ1-4; unclear D gene. From germline, CDR1 is SGHDN and CDR2 FVKESK. This CDR3 has 13 residues. V dropped 3 bases and J dropped 6 bases, with 8 bases sitting between them. CDR3 DNA: TGTGCCAGCAGCCAGTCTCTCTATGAAAAACTGTTTTTT. This gives the protein CASSQSLYEKLFF.

A few counts support this clone. At one of its ends the junction is not consistent with the germline gene, which may arise from a read error. The chain uses TRBV6-1 and TRBJ2-5, with TRBD2 identical over 7 bases. The CDR3 extends over 15 amino acids. The germline V gene has CDR1 MNHNS and CDR2 SASEGT. CDR3 residues: CASSQAGLIQETQYF. DNA of the CDR3: TGTGCCAGCAGTCAAGCGGGGCTGATCCAAGAGACCCAGTACTTC.

The chain joins TRBV14 to TRBJ2-7, with 10 bases lining up with TRBD1. The ends lost 3 bases at V and 7 bases at J; junction bases unmatched: 12. CDR1 is SGHDN, CDR2 FVKESK, per germline. This CDR3 is built from 16 residues. In DNA form, the CDR3 reads TGTGCCAGCAGCCAGAGCGGGACAGGGGTCTTCTTTGAGCAGTACTTC. Protein sequence: CASSQSGTGVFFEQYF.

The genes are TRBV20-1 and TRBJ1-2; unclear D gene. Trimming left V 3 bases short and J 2 bases short, with 10 bases between. Germline CDR1 reads DFQATT; CDR2 reads SNEGSKA (reference sequence). This CDR3 region has 13 residues. CDR3 sequence (DNA): TGCAGTGCTAGTAGTCAGTTCAACTATGGCTACACCTTC. It translates to CSASSQFNYGYTF.

The genes are TRBV10-2 and TRBJ2-2; D gene ambiguous. This CDR3 spans 13 amino acids. Germline-derived CDR1 and CDR2 are WSHSY and SAAADI. Trimming cost V 2 bases and J 3 bases, with 4 bases left between them. The CDR3 region has the DNA TGCGCCAGCAGTGAGATCGACACCGGGGAGCTGTTTTTT. This codes for CASSEIDTGELFF.

The rearrangement links TRBV11-2 to TRBJ2-1, with 7 bases aligning to TRBD2. CDR3 size: 14 residues. V was clipped by 5 bases and J by 7 bases; unmatched bases: 8. Germline assignment: CDR1 SGHAT and CDR2 FQNNGV. For the CDR3, the DNA is TGTGCCAGCAGCCACGGACTAGAGGGAAATGAGCAGTTCTTC. Translation: CASSHGLEGNEQFF.

The gene calls are TRBV6-4 and TRBJ1-2; D gene uncertain. Trimming stripped 0 bases from V and 8 bases from J, with 16 bases between. Germline V CDR1 and CDR2: MRHNA, SNTAGT. There are 15 residues in the CDR3. CDR3 protein: CASSDSSGIYQGYTF. CDR3 nucleotide sequence: TGTGCCAGCAGTGACTCCTCCGGGATTTATCAAGGCTACACCTTC.

The rearrangement links TRBV6-2 or TRBV6-3 to TRBJ2-7, with TRBD2 matching over 10 bases. Germline CDR1 is MNHEY and CDR2 is SVGEGT. The trim removed 4 bases at V and 3 bases at J, leaving 6 bases unmatched. The CDR3 has 15 residues. CDR3 loop: CASSSRTSGVYEQYF. The CDR3, as DNA: TGTGCCAGCAGTTCACGGACTAGCGGAGTCTACGAGCAGTACTTC.